The rows below give T cell receptor beta chains drawn from one sample of a study of blood T cell repertoires in COVID-19. Measured with immunoSEQ multiplex PCR; TCRdb has only the in-frame clones, and not every one. This sample has about 140,000 clones; roughly 85% occur once, and the top ten carry 3% to 4.5%. The sample consisted of peripheral blood. The receptors come from a man in his 60s with acute or convalescent COVID-19. The CDR3 runs from the conserved cysteine through the conserved F or W.

V	J	CDR3
TRBV5-1	TRBJ2-4	CASSLREKDIQYF
TRBV2	TRBJ1-6	CASSPGVGNSPLHF
TRBV4-1	TRBJ1-4	CASSQGGTNNEKLFF
TRBV6-5	TRBJ1-1	CASTGLAEAFF
TRBV7-3	TRBJ1-1	CASSSQTGNTEAFF
TRBV5-6	TRBJ1-2	CASSLAGTGNHGYTF
TRBV28	TRBJ2-7	CASSLPGPTYEQYF
TRBV5-6	TRBJ1-5	CASSLGAGGRSNQPQHF
TRBV28	TRBJ1-4	CASSLQVPGKLFF
TRBV7-3	TRBJ2-2	CASSRTGTDLSGTGELFF
TRBV7-9	TRBJ2-7	CASSLADRDEQYF
TRBV4-3	TRBJ2-1	CASSQPDRGQGEQFF
TRBV7-7	TRBJ2-7	CASSLSLSYEQYF
TRBV14	TRBJ1-6	CASSQFLWTGDLLNSPLHF
TRBV30	TRBJ1-4	CAWSVTWGQGNSEKLFF
TRBV6-5	TRBJ2-3	CASSYSGVGGTDTQYF
TRBV11-1	TRBJ2-7	CASSLAAGLTYEQYF
TRBV5-4	TRBJ2-7	CASRWDSSSYEQYF
TRBV3-1/TRBV3-2	TRBJ1-1	CASSQGTGGSEAFF
TRBV15	TRBJ1-5	CATRGGARWGNQPQHF
TRBV18	TRBJ1-1	CASSPARFEAFF
TRBV6-4	TRBJ2-1	CASSEELAGGEQFF
TRBV28	TRBJ1-1	CAILRDTEAFF
TRBV15	TRBJ2-7	CATSIRGGTGTYEQYF
TRBV13	TRBJ2-4	CASSFTSGRAGNIQYF
TRBV5-8	TRBJ1-4	CASSLSGVGEKLFF
TRBV19	TRBJ1-5	CASVLSQGVSQPQHF
TRBV7-2	TRBJ2-2	CASTLFSANTGELFF
TRBV9	TRBJ2-1	CASSVGGFGIARGEYNEQFF
TRBV3-1/TRBV3-2	TRBJ2-7	CASSLGHGRGYEQYF
TRBV19	TRBJ2-3	CASKAEGRTDTQYF
TRBV28	TRBJ1-3	CASSRQRTGVRSTIYF